The subject of this entry is one T cell receptor (beta chain). These data are taken from a study of cytomegalovirus exposure and HLA in healthy donors. Amplification used 60 Vbeta primers and 13 Jbeta primers. Assay: immunoSEQ multiplex PCR; the TCRdb copy retains only in-frame clones and omits some. Among about 160,000 clones, 80% to 90% were seen once, and the ten largest hold roughly 1.9%. V lost 4 bases and J lost 8; bases outside the gene matches: 13. Germline V gene lookup returns CDR1 SGHDT and CDR2 YYEEEE. This CDR3 is 15 amino acids long. The chain combines TRBV5-6 with TRBJ1-2; 8 nucleotides match TRBD1. Material for sequencing was PBMCs. The clonotype was recovered from a woman between 18 and 29 years old in good health and CMV-seronegative. The CDR3, as DNA: TGTGCCAGCAGCCCGAGGACAGGGAGAGGGTTCGGCTACACCTTC. As protein: CASSPRTGRGFGYTF.